Below are 31 T cell receptor beta chains sequenced from a single sample in a study of blood T cell repertoires in COVID-19. Repertoires were generated with immunoSEQ multiplex PCR, while TCRdb's copy carries only in-frame clones and drops some. The data show 200,000 to 250,000 clones, around 88% seen once. Source material: peripheral blood. These receptors all stem from a man between 18 and 35 years old with active or convalescent COVID-19.

This clone was counted once. The rearrangement links TRBV5-5 to TRBJ1-2; the D gene is possibly TRBD1 (5 bases). Trimming removed 0 bases from V and 7 bases from J, with 13 bases in between. This CDR3 comprises 14 residues. The V gene's germline CDR1 is SGHKS and CDR2 YYEKEE (reference sequence). The CDR3 coding sequence is TGTGCCAGCAGCTTGGGGCAGGGCGGCGCTGGCTACACCTTC. Its translation: CASSLGQGGAGYTF.

The genes are TRBV19 and TRBJ2-1; 8 bases line up with TRBD1. The V gene end was trimmed by 5 bases and the J gene end by 4 bases; junction bases not matched to a gene: 4. The CDR3 runs to 14 residues. The germline V gene encodes CDR1 LNHDA and CDR2 SQIVND (reference sequence). CDR3 in amino acids: CASSSQGAYNEQFF. DNA of the CDR3: TGTGCCAGTAGTTCCCAGGGGGCTTACAATGAGCAGTTCTTC.

J is TRBJ2-5 and V is TRBV2; TRBD1 aligns across 8 bases. The length of the CDR3 is 16 residues. With V trimmed by 1 base and J by 5 bases, 9 bases remained unmatched. Germline values: CDR1 SNHLY, CDR2 FYNNEI. The CDR3 reads CASSEGPRGRWETQYF. CDR3 nucleotides: TGTGCCAGCAGTGAAGGTCCCAGGGGGCGTTGGGAGACCCAGTACTTC.

The CDR3 spells CSASQGGEQFF. CDR3 sequence (DNA): TGCAGTGCTTCCCAGGGCGGTGAGCAGTTCTTC. V usage is TRBV20-1 and J usage is TRBJ2-1; perhaps TRBD1 as D (5 bases). The germline gives CDR1 DFQATT, CDR2 SNEGSKA (reference sequence). The CDR3 has 11 residues. Trimming removed 5 bases at V and 9 bases at J, with 11 bases between.

The chain employs TRBV14 and TRBJ2-1; D is unclear. Germline V CDR1 and CDR2: SGHDN, FVKESK. The V end lost 0 bases, the J end lost 5 bases, and 14 bases lay between the germline ends. The CDR3 has 16 amino acids. The CDR3 loop is CASSQEGLGSDNEQFF. The DNA of the CDR3 is TGTGCCAGCAGCCAAGAAGGTCTCGGGTCAGACAATGAGCAGTTCTTC.

The chain uses TRBV28 and TRBJ2-1, with D possibly matching TRBD2 (6 bases). From germline, CDR1 is MDHEN and CDR2 SYDVKM. Trimming shortened V by 3 bases and J by 10 bases, and 22 bases separated the two germline ends. There are 16 residues in the CDR3. This chain's CDR3 is CASSFPYSSREIEQFF. The CDR3 DNA follows: TGTGCCAGCAGTTTCCCGTATTCAAGTCGGGAGATAGAGCAGTTCTTC.

This clone was seen only a few times. The chain couples TRBV19 to TRBJ1-2; D is uncertain. Per the germline V gene, CDR1 is LNHDA and CDR2 is SQIVND (reference sequence). This CDR3 has 12 residues. Trimming cost V 8 bases and J 2 bases, with 9 bases left between them. CDR3: CASSPRNYGYTF. The CDR3 bases are TGTGCCAGTTCTCCCAGGAACTATGGCTACACCTTC.

Here the CDR3 DNA reads TGTGCCAGCAGCTTGTGGCTAGCTATCCATCTGTCACCCCTCCACTTT. This gives the protein CASSLWLAIHLSPLHF. The chain uses TRBV5-6 and TRBJ1-6; D is unresolved. The V gene lost 1 base and the J gene lost 10 bases, with 18 bases spanning the gap. Germline V gives CDR1 SGHDT, CDR2 YYEEEE. The CDR3 length is 16 residues.

The CDR3 loop is CASSFPGGKNEQFF. Here the CDR3 DNA reads TGTGCCAGCAGTTTCCCAGGGGGCAAGAATGAGCAGTTCTTC. The rearrangement uses TRBV27 and TRBJ2-1, with 8 bases that match TRBD1. Trimming removed 3 bases from V and 7 bases from J; junction bases left unmatched: 5. CDR1 MNHEY and CDR2 SMNVEV come from the germline V gene (reference sequence). The CDR3 covers 14 residues.

The chain joins TRBV25-1 to TRBJ2-5, with 11 bases identical to TRBD2. This CDR3 has 16 amino acids. Germline V gene sequence: CDR1 MGHDK, CDR2 SYGVNS. With V trimmed by 3 bases and J by 2 bases, 5 bases remained unmatched. The CDR3 reads CASSDPGTSGQETQYF. CDR3 bases: TGTGCCAGCAGTGACCCCGGGACTAGCGGACAAGAGACCCAGTACTTC.

This chain uses TRBV7-3 with TRBJ2-5; no clear D. From germline, CDR1 is SGHTA and CDR2 FQGTGA. CDR3 length: 13 amino acids. The V end was cut by 4 bases, the J end by 5 bases, with 11 bases between. The CDR3 loop reads CASSSRESETQYF. The CDR3 bases are TGTGCCAGCAGCTCGCGAGAGAGTGAGACCCAGTACTTC.

J is TRBJ1-1 and V is TRBV28; 8 positions match TRBD1. The CDR3 contains 15 residues. The germline V gene has CDR1 MDHEN and CDR2 SYDVKM. V dropped 8 bases and J dropped 5; count of bases not matched to a gene: 13. For the CDR3, the DNA is TGTGCCAGCCTGACACCCAGGGGGCCGGGGACTGAAGCTTTCTTT. Translating it yields CASLTPRGPGTEAFF.

The chain is built from TRBV20-1 and TRBJ2-7, with D hard to call. This CDR3 has 12 amino acids. Per germline, CDR1 DFQATT and CDR2 SNEGSKA (reference sequence). Trimming shortened V by 3 bases and J by 1 base, and 7 bases separated the two germline ends. DNA for the CDR3: TGCAGTGCTAGTCCCAGGTCCTACGAGCAGTACTTC. As protein: CSASPRSYEQYF.

The rearrangement joins TRBV30 to TRBJ2-1; 8 positions match TRBD1. The CDR3 contains 15 residues. Germline assignment: CDR1 GTSNPN and CDR2 SVGIG (reference sequence). V dropped 0 bases and J dropped 8; count of bases not matched to a gene: 9. For the CDR3, the DNA is TGTGCCTGGAGTGTAGGGCAGGGGGCGGCCGATGAGCAGTTCTTC. Translation gives CAWSVGQGAADEQFF.

This chain uses TRBV11-2 with TRBJ2-1, with D perhaps matching TRBD2 (5 bases). The CDR3 has 16 amino acids. CDR1 SGHAT and CDR2 FQNNGV come from the germline V gene. V lost 2 bases to trimming and J lost 1 base, with 12 bases between them. CDR3 sequence reads: CASSLNGPGSYNEQFF. CDR3 nucleotide sequence: TGTGCCAGCAGCTTAAACGGCCCGGGGTCCTACAATGAGCAGTTCTTC. Full variable domain (outside the CDR3, taken from reference TRBV11-2 and TRBJ2-1): EAGVAQSPRYKIIEKRQSVAFWCNPISGHATLYWYQQILGQGPKLLIQFQNNGVVDDSQLPKDRFSAERLKGVDSTLKIQPAKLEDSAVYLCASSLNGPGSYNEQFFGPGTRLTVL.

The V gene is TRBV28, the J gene TRBJ1-1; 7 bases fit TRBD1. V was pared by 8 bases and J by 6 bases, with 15 bases of the junction left unmatched. The CDR3 is made up of 15 amino acids. Germline values: CDR1 MDHEN, CDR2 SYDVKM. The CDR3 region has the DNA TGTGCCAGCGAGGGGGCGAGGGAGTTTAACGCTGAAGCTTTCTTT. Translation gives CASEGAREFNAEAFF.

CDR3 sequence (DNA): TGTGCCAGCAGCTTTAGCTTGGGAGGCGGGACGGACACTGAAGCTTTCTTT. It codes for CASSFSLGGGTDTEAFF. The chain has TRBV7-9 and TRBJ1-1, with D possibly being TRBD1 (5 bases). Trimming pared 3 bases from V and 3 bases from J, leaving 20 bases between. CDR3 size: 17 residues. CDR1 SEHNR and CDR2 FQNEAQ come from the germline V gene (reference sequence).

J is TRBJ2-3 and V is TRBV6-5; D is unresolved. The germline CDR1 and CDR2 sequences are MNHEY and SVGAGI. The CDR3 is made up of 15 amino acids. Trimming took off 3 bases at V and 6 bases at J, with 16 bases between the two ends. The CDR3 loop is CASSYRRVLGDTQYF. CDR3 bases: TGTGCCAGCAGTTATCGGCGCGTCCTGGGCGATACGCAGTATTTT.

This chain joins TRBV30 and TRBJ2-1, with 9 bases matching TRBD1. Losses at the gene ends were 4 bases for V and 0 bases for J; bases not matched to a gene: 7. Germline CDR1 GTSNPN, CDR2 SVGIG (reference sequence). This CDR3 has 16 residues. This chain's CDR3 is CAWTTPTGGSYNEQFF. The DNA of the CDR3 is TGTGCCTGGACGACCCCGACAGGGGGCTCCTACAATGAGCAGTTCTTC.

V usage is TRBV5-1 and J usage is TRBJ2-2, with a weak D call TRBD2 (5 bases). V was trimmed by 0 bases and J by 6 bases, leaving 18 bases between them. The CDR3 is 17 residues long. Looked up from germline, CDR1 is SGHRS and CDR2 is YFSETQ. CDR3 DNA: TGCGCCAGCAGCTTGGGAGCTAGCCGGATCAGCTCCGGGGAGCTGTTTTTT. It encodes CASSLGASRISSGELFF.

The J gene is TRBJ2-3, the V gene TRBV6-2 or TRBV6-3; maybe TRBD2 (6 bases). Deletions cut 8 bases from V and 2 bases from J, with 14 bases between. From germline, CDR1 is MNHEY and CDR2 SVGEGT. The CDR3 has 14 amino acids. The CDR3: CASRRREITDTQYF. The DNA for the CDR3 is TGTGCCAGCCGCCGCCGGGAGATCACAGATACGCAGTATTTT.

The chain links TRBV19 to TRBJ2-1; D might be TRBD1 (6 bases). Germline lookup yields CDR1 LNHDA and CDR2 SQIVND (reference sequence). The CDR3 is 14 amino acids. V gave up 2 bases and J gave up 8 bases, with 13 bases separating them. CDR3 in amino acids: CASSISTGFHEQFF. The CDR3 nucleotides are TGTGCCAGTAGTATAAGCACAGGGTTCCATGAGCAGTTCTTC.

DNA for the CDR3: TGTGCCAGCTCACAACTCCTAGCGGGAGTCGGGGGCGAGCAGTACTTC. This sequence encodes CASSQLLAGVGGEQYF. This sequence joins TRBV18 and TRBJ2-7; TRBD2 matches 10 bases. After removal of 4 bases from V and 6 bases from J, the junction contained 12 bases not matched to a gene. The CDR3 loop spans 16 amino acids. Germline loops: CDR1 KGHSH, CDR2 LQKENI.

The sample holds one count of this clone. This chain links TRBV5-1 with TRBJ1-5; D gene uncertain. Trimming took off 2 bases at V and 6 bases at J, with 12 bases between the two ends. The length of the CDR3 is 14 residues. Germline CDR1 reads SGHRS; CDR2 reads YFSETQ. CDR3 bases: TGCGCCAGCAGCTTCGGGTCCGAAGGTCAGCCCCAGCATTTT. It codes for CASSFGSEGQPQHF.

V gene TRBV19 combines with J gene TRBJ2-5; 7 bases match TRBD2. The CDR3 runs to 17 residues. Germline CDR1 is LNHDA and CDR2 is SQIVND (reference sequence). V shed 4 bases and J 5 bases; nucleotides not matched to a gene: 16. For the CDR3, the DNA is TGTGCCAGTAGTAGGAGCCTAGCGGCAGAGAGTAGGGAGACCCAGTACTTC. The encoded protein is CASSRSLAAESRETQYF. The full variable domain, rest sourced from reference TRBV19 and TRBJ2-5, is DGGITQSPKYLFRKEGQNVTLSCEQNLNHDAMYWYRQDPGQGLRLIYYSQIVNDFQKGDIAEGYSVSREKKESFPLTVTSAQKNPTAFYLCASSRSLAAESRETQYFGPGTRLLVL.

The CDR3 DNA sequence: TGTGCCAGCAGCGCCCCCCGGGCCCCGGGGAGCAATCAGCCCCAGCATTTT. This gives the protein CASSAPRAPGSNQPQHF. V gene TRBV7-8 combines with J gene TRBJ1-5, with D uncertain. The V and J ends lost 5 bases and 1 base respectively, with 18 bases between them. In germline, CDR1 is SGHVS, CDR2 FQNEAQ. The CDR3 is 17 residues long.

The rearrangement uses TRBV28 and TRBJ1-5; D is ambiguous. The CDR3 spans 16 residues. CDR1 is MDHEN and CDR2 is SYDVKM in the germline V gene. Deletions cut 6 bases from V and 0 bases from J, with 15 bases between. The CDR3 coding sequence is TGTGCCAGCAGAGAGGGAGCCACTTATAGCAATCAGCCCCAGCATTTT. It translates to CASREGATYSNQPQHF.

The gene calls are TRBV5-4 and TRBJ2-4; D is possibly TRBD2 (6 bases). Germline CDR1 SGHNT, CDR2 YYREEE (reference sequence). V was clipped by 0 bases and J by 8 bases, with 9 bases between them. The CDR3 sequence is 13 residues long. The CDR3 nucleotides read TGTGCCAGCAGCTTGGGAAGGGAGGACATTCAGTACTTC. Residues: CASSLGREDIQYF.

The chain has TRBV5-6 and TRBJ2-3; perhaps TRBD2 as D (6 bases). There are 14 residues in the CDR3. The germline V and J ends were trimmed by 7 bases and 6 bases, with 18 bases remaining between them. In germline, CDR1 is SGHDT, CDR2 YYEEEE. The CDR3 here is CASGEDDSGDTQYF. CDR3 DNA: TGTGCCAGCGGGGAGGATGACTCCGGCGATACGCAGTATTTT.

The chain links TRBV27 to TRBJ2-7; D might be TRBD2 (6 bases). Germline V gene data show CDR1 as MNHEY and CDR2 as SMNVEV (reference sequence). V dropped 3 bases and J dropped 0 bases, with 12 bases sitting between them. The CDR3 has 15 residues. The CDR3, as DNA: TGTGCCAGCAGTTTGCGGGGAACGAACTCCTACGAGCAGTACTTC. This encodes CASSLRGTNSYEQYF.

The chain recombines TRBV30 with TRBJ2-6; 9 bases align to TRBD1. The V segment lost 6 bases and the J segment 0 bases; nucleotides outside the gene matches: 3. This CDR3 spans 15 amino acids. Germline V CDR1 and CDR2: GTSNPN, SVGIG (reference sequence). The CDR3 sequence is CACGTGNSGANVLTF. CDR3 sequence (DNA): TGTGCCTGCGGGACAGGGAACTCTGGGGCCAACGTCCTGACTTTC. Drawing the rest from reference TRBV30 and TRBJ2-6, the complete variable domain is SQTIHQWPATLVQPVGSPLSLECTVEGTSNPNLYWYRQAAGRGLQLLFYSVGIGQISSEVPQNLSASRPQDRQFILSSKKLLLSDSGFYLCACGTGNSGANVLTFGAGSRLTVL.